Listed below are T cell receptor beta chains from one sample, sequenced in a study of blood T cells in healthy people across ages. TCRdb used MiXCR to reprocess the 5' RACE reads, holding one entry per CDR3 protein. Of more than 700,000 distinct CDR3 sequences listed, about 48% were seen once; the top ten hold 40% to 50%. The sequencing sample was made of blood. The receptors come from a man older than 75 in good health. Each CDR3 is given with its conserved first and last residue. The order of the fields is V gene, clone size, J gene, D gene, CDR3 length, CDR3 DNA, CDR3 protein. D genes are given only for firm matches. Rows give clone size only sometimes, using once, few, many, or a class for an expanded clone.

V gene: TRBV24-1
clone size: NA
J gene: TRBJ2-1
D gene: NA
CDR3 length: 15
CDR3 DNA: TGTGCCACCAGTGACCAGGAAGGGCTACACAATGAGCAGTTCTTC
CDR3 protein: CATSDQEGLHNEQFF

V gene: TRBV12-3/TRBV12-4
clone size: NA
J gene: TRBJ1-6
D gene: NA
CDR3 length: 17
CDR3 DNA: TGTGCCAGCAAGAGGGCACCAGGGATACCCTATAATCCACCCCTCCACTTT
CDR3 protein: CASKRAPGIPYNPPLHF

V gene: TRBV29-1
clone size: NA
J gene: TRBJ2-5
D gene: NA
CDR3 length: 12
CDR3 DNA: TGCAGGGAGAGGGTTCTCAGGGAGACCCAGTACTTC
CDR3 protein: CRERVLRETQYF

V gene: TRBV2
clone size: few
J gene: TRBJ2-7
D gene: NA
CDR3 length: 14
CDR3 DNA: TGTGCCAGCAGTGAACAGGGCGGCTCCTACGAGCAGTACTTC
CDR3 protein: CASSEQGGSYEQYF

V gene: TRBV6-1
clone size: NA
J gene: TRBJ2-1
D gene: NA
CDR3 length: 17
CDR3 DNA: TGTGCCAGCAGCGCATATTTGGGGGAGGCGTCCTACAATGAGCAGTTCTTC
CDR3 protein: CASSAYLGEASYNEQFF

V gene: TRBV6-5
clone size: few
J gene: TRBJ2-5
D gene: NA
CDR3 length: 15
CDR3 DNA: TGTGCCAGCAGTTACTCGAGGTTGGGGGGAGAGACCCAGTACTTC
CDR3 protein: CASSYSRLGGETQYF

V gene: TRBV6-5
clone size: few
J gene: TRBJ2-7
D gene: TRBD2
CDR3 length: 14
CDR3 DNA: TGTGCCAGCAGTTGGGACTACCAAAATTACGAGCAGTACTTC
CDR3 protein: CASSWDYQNYEQYF

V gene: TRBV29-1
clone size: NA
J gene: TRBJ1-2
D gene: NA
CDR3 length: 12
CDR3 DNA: TGCAGCGTTGGGAGCTACGGCTATGGCTACACCTTC
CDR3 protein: CSVGSYGYGYTF

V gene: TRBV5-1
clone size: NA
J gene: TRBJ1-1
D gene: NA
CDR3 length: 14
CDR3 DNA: TGCGCCAGCAGCTTGGCTGGGGAGAACACTGAAGCTTTCTTT
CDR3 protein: CASSLAGENTEAFF

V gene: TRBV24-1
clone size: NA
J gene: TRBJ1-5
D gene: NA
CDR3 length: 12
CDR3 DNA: TGTGCCACCAGTGATGGGTTTCAGCCCCAGCATTTT
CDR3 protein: CATSDGFQPQHF

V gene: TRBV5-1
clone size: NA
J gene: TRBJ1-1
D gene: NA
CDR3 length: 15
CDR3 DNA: TGCGCCAGCAGCTTGGTGGACAGTATGAACACTGAAGCTTTCTTT
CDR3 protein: CASSLVDSMNTEAFF

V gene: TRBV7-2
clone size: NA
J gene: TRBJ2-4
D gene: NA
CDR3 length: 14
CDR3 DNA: TGTGCCAGCAGCTCGCAGGGGAAGGGGCACATTCAGTACTTC
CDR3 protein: CASSSQGKGHIQYF

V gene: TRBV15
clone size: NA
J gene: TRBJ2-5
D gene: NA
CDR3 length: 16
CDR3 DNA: TGTGCCACCAGCAGAGATTACATTGCGTCACAAGAGACCCAGTACTTC
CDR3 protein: CATSRDYIASQETQYF

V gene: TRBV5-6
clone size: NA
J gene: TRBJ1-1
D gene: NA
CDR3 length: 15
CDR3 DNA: TGTGCCAGCAGCTTGGTTTTCCAGTTGAACACTGAAGCTTTCTTT
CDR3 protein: CASSLVFQLNTEAFF

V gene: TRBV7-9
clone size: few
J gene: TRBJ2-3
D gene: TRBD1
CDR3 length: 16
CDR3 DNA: TGTGCCAGCAGCTTAGGCGGGACAGGATCCCACTTGGACGCGTATTTT
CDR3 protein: CASSLGGTGSHLDAYF

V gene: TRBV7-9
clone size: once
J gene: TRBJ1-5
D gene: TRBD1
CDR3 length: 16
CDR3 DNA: TGTGCCAGCAGCTCCGGAATTGGGACAGGGAATCAGCCCCAGCATTTT
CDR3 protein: CASSSGIGTGNQPQHF

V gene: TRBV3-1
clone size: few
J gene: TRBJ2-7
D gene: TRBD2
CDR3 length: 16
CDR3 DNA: TGTGCCAGCAGCCAATTTGCTAGCGGGAGTCCCTACGAGCAGTACTTC
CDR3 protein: CASSQFASGSPYEQYF

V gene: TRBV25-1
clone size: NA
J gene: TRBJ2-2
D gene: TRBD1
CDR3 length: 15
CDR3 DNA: TGTGCCACTTCAGACAGGGGGCGGAAAACCGGGGAGCTGTTTTTT
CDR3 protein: CATSDRGRKTGELFF

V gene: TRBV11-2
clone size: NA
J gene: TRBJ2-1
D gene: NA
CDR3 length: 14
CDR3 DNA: TGTGCCAGCAGCTTAGAGCCCCAAGCGGGTGAGCAGTTCTTC
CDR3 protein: CASSLEPQAGEQFF

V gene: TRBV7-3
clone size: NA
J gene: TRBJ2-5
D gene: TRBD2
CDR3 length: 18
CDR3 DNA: TGTGCCAGCAGCTTAAGGGTGGATCGACTAGCTTCATGTGAGACCCAGTACTTC
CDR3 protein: CASSLRVDRLASCETQYF

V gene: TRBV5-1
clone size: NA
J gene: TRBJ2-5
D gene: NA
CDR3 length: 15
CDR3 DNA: TGCGCCAGCAGCTTGGGGAGCGGATTCAAAGAGACCCAGTACTTC
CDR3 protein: CASSLGSGFKETQYF

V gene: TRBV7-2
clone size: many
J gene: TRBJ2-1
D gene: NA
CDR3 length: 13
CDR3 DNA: TGTGCCAGCAGCCTCGTCCCGGGCAATGAGCAGTTCTTC
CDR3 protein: CASSLVPGNEQFF

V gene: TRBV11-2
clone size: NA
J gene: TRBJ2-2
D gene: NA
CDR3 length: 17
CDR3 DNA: TGTGCCAGCAACCCCCTGGGCCCCCTAACGAGCACCGGGGAGCTGTTTTTT
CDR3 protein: CASNPLGPLTSTGELFF

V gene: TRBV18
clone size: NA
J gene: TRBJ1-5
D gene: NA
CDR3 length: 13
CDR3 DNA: TGTGCCAGCTCGCCAGTACAGGATCAGCCCCAGCATTTT
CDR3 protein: CASSPVQDQPQHF

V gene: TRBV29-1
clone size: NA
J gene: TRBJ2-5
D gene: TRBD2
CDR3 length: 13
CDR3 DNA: TGCAGCGTGGTGACTAGCGGGACAGAGACCCAGTACTTC
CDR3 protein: CSVVTSGTETQYF

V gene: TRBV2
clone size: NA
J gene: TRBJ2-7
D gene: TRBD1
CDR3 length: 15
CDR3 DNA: TGTGCCAGCAGTGGGCAGGGACAGGGGGTCCACGAGCAGTACTTC
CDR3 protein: CASSGQGQGVHEQYF

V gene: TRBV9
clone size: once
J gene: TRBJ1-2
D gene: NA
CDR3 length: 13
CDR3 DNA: TGTGCCAGCAGCGTAGAAGGAAGTAATGGCTACACCTTC
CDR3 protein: CASSVEGSNGYTF

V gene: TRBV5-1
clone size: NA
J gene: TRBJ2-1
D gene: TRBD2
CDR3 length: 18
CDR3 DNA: TGCGCCAGCAGCTTCGAGCGCGGGAGGGCCGGGTCCTACAATGAGCAGTTCTTC
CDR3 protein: CASSFERGRAGSYNEQFF